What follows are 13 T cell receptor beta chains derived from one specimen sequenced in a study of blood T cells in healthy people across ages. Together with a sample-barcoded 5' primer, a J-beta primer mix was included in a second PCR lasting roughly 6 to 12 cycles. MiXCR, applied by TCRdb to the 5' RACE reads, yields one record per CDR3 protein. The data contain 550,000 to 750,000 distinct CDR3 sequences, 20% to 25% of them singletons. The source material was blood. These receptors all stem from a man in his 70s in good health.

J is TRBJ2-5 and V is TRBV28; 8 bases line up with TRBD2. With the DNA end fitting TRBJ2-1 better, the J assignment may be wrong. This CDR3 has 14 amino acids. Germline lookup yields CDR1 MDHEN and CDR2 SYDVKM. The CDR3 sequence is CASSPGGPINEQFF. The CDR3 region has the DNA TGTGCCAGCAGCCCGGGAGGGCCGATCAATGAGCAGTTCTTC.

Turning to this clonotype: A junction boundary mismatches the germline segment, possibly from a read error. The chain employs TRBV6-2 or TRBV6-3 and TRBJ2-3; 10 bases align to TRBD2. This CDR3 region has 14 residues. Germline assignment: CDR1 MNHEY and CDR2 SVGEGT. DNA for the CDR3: TGTGCCAGCCGCGGGACTAGCGTGGCAGATACGCAGTGTTTT. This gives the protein CASRGTSVADTQCF.

CDR3 region: CASSLAVGVMNTEAFF. The CDR3 DNA reads as TGCGCCAGCAGCTTGGCCGTCGGGGTCATGAACACTGAAGCTTTCTTT. The chain joins TRBV5-1 to TRBJ1-1; no clear D. V dropped 0 bases and J dropped 0 bases, with 12 bases sitting between them. The germline V gene encodes CDR1 SGHRS and CDR2 YFSETQ. The CDR3 runs to 16 residues.

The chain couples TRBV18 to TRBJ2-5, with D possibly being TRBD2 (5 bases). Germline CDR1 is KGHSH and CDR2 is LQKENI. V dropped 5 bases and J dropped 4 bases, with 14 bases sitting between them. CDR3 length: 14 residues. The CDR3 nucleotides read TGTGCCAGCTCAGCCGTAGGAGGAGGAGAGACCCAGTACTTC. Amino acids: CASSAVGGGETQYF.

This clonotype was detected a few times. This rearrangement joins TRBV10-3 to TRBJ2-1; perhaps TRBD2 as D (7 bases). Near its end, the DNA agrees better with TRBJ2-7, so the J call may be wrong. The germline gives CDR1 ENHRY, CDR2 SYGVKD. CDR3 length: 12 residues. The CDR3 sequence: CAISEGGDEQYF. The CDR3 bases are TGTGCCATCAGTGAAGGGGGGGACGAGCAGTACTTC.

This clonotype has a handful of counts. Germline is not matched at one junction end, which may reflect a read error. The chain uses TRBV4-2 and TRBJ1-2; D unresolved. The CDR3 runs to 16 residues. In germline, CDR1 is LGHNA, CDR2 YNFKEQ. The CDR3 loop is CASGQVSVSAAYGYTF. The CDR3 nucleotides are TGTGCCAGCGGCCAAGTAAGCGTGTCGGCGGCCTATGGCTACACCTTC.

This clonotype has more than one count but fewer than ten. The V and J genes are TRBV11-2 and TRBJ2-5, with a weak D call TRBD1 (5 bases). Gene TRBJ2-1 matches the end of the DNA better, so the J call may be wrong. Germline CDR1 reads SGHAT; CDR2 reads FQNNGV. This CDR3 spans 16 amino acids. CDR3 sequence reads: CASSLVTVSGTDEQFF. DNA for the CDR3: TGTGCCAGCAGCTTAGTGACAGTCTCTGGTACTGATGAGCAGTTCTTC.

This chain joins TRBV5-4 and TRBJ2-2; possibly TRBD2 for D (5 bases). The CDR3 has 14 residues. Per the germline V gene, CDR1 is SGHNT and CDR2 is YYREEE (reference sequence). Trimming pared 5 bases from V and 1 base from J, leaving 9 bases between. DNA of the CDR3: TGTGCCAGCAGTCCAGCGGTGAACACCGGGGAGCTGTTTTTT. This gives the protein CASSPAVNTGELFF.

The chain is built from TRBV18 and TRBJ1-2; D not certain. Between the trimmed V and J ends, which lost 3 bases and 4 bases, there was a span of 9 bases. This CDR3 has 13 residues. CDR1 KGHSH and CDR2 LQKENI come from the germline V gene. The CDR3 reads CASSPLSGYGYTF. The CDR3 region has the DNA TGTGCCAGCTCACCCTTAAGCGGCTATGGCTACACCTTC.

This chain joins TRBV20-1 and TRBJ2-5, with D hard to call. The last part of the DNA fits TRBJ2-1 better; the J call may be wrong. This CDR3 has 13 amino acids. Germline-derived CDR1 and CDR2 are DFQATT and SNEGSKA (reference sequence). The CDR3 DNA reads TGCAGTGCTAGAGTCCCTCTGGTTACTGAGCAGTTCTTC. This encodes CSARVPLVTEQFF.

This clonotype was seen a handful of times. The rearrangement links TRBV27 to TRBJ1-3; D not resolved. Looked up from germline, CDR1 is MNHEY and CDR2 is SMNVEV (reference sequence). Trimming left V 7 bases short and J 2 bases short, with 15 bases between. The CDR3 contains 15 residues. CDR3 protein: CASTPSSNPGNTIYF. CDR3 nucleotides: TGTGCCAGCACCCCCTCGTCAAATCCTGGAAACACCATATATTTT.

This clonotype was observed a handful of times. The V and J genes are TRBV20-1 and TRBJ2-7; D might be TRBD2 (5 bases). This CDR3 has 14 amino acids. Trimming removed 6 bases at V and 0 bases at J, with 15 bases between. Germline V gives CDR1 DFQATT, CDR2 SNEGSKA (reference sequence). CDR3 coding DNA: TGCAGTGCGGAAGAGTGGAGGAACTCCTACGAGCAGTACTTC. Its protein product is CSAEEWRNSYEQYF.

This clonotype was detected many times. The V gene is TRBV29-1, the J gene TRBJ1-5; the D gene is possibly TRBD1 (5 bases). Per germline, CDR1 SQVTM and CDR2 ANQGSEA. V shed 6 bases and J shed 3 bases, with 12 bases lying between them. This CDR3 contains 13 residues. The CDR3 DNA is TGCAGCGTCCGGGACGTTAACAATCAGCCCCAGCATTTT. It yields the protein CSVRDVNNQPQHF.